The entry below describes one T cell receptor (beta chain). This record comes from a study of CD8 T cells in Susac syndrome. When the RNA was reverse transcribed, random hexamers were used with an input of roughly 0.5 to 1 ug. Across 54 Vbeta and 13 Jbeta, TCR beta CDR3 was amplified with immunoSEQ multiplex PCR. TCRdb independently ran MiXCR on the immunoSEQ multiplex PCR reads; one entry per CDR3 protein. The sample includes about 140,000 distinct CDR3 sequences, approximately 95% of them seen just once. Sequences were obtained from CD4+ T cells from PBMCs. The sequence came from a human donor with multiple sclerosis.

The CDR3 is CASGAPGQGRGETQYF. CDR3 sequence (DNA): TGTGCTAGTGGTGCTCCGGGACAGGGGCGCGGAGAGACCCAGTACTTC. The rearrangement links TRBV12-5 to TRBJ2-5; 10 positions match TRBD1. Per the germline V gene, CDR1 is LGHNT and CDR2 is FRNRAP. The CDR3 spans 16 residues. With V trimmed by 5 bases and J by 4 bases, 10 bases remained unmatched.